In its sample, the clone carrying this T cell receptor beta chain was seen once. TCRdb fed the PCR reads into MiXCR, producing one record per CDR3 protein. The data contain about 84,000 distinct CDR3 sequences, approximately 51% of them singletons. This sample stems from a study of CDR3 diversity in severe acne. The material sequenced was blood. The sequence derives from a male donor in good health, without acne.

CDR3: CASSRYAGEGPDTQYF. Written as DNA, the CDR3 is TGTGCCAGCAGCCGCTACGCGGGAGAGGGCCCAGATACGCAGTATTTT. The J gene is TRBJ2-3, the V gene TRBV12-3 or TRBV12-4, with 7 bases identical to TRBD2. V was pared by 6 bases and J by 4 bases, with 13 bases of the junction left unmatched. This CDR3 comprises 16 residues.